This T cell receptor (beta chain) came from a study of cytomegalovirus exposure and HLA in healthy donors. The CDR3 runs to 14 residues. CDR1 is SGHRS and CDR2 is YFSETQ in the germline V gene. Trimming stripped 4 bases from V and 7 bases from J, with 17 bases between. The primer mix had 60 Vbeta and 13 Jbeta primers. The repertoire was sequenced with immunoSEQ multiplex PCR; TCRdb's copy has only in-frame clones and lacks some. This sample carries approximately 140,000 clones, 80% of them seen once, and the ten largest clones take approximately 2.3%. The chain uses TRBV5-1 and TRBJ2-5; D remains unclear. The receptor's source is a man aged 25 to 40 in good health and CMV-seronegative. Specimen: PBMCs. The CDR3 sequence is CASSPEVSVGTQYF. The CDR3 DNA reads TGCGCCAGCAGCCCCGAGGTATCCGTGGGGACCCAGTACTTC.